The next 24 T cell receptor beta chains were all read from a single sample in a study of T cells in Graves' hyperthyroidism and ophthalmopathy. Amplification yielded TCR beta CDR3 regions, with RNA transcripts as the source. During a first-round RT-PCR of the TCR CDR3, the HTBI primer set was used. From the multiplex PCR reads, TCRdb called clonotypes with MiXCR, one entry per CDR3 protein. The sample holds 500,000 to 550,000 distinct CDR3 sequences, less than 20% seen once. Specimen: blood. These receptors came from a man between 35 and 55 years old with Graves' ophthalmopathy.

This clonotype was observed many times. This rearrangement joins TRBV12-3 or TRBV12-4 to TRBJ1-5; 8 bases agree with TRBD1. Trimming took 3 bases from V and 4 from J; bases not matched to a gene: 17. There are 19 residues in the CDR3. The CDR3 nucleotides are TGTGCCAGCAGTTTCCGACATAACTTTGGACAGGGCGAGAATCAGCCCCAGCATTTT. It encodes CASSFRHNFGQGENQPQHF.

This clonotype occurred many times. This chain joins TRBV14 and TRBJ2-7; possibly TRBD1 for D (6 bases). This CDR3 is 13 amino acids long. The germline CDR1 and CDR2 sequences are SGHDN and FVKESK. Trimming took off 5 bases at V and 9 bases at J, with 17 bases between the two ends. This CDR3 reads CASSTGVAGAQYF. The CDR3 coding sequence is TGTGCCAGCAGCACAGGCGTGGCAGGGGCGCAGTACTTC.

Ten or more counts support this clonotype. The V gene is TRBV7-3, the J gene TRBJ2-2; 10 positions match TRBD2. This CDR3 has 15 amino acids. Germline trimming cut 5 bases from V and 6 bases from J; bases unmatched to any gene: 6. Germline V CDR1 and CDR2: SGHTA, FQGTGA. The CDR3 region is CASSQATSGPGELFF. The CDR3 nucleotides read TGTGCCAGCAGCCAGGCGACTAGCGGGCCCGGGGAGCTGTTTTTT. Full variable domain (rest looked up from reference TRBV7-3 and TRBJ2-2): GAGVSQTPSNKVTEKGKYVELRCDPISGHTALYWYRQSLGQGPEFLIYFQGTGAADDSGLPNDRFFAVRPEGSVSTLKIQRTERGDSAVYLCASSQATSGPGELFFGEGSRLTVL.

This chain connects TRBV20-1 to TRBJ2-1; 10 bases map to TRBD2. This CDR3 has 15 amino acids. Per germline, CDR1 DFQATT and CDR2 SNEGSKA (reference sequence). With 5 bases clipped from V and 8 bases from J, the junction kept 12 bases outside the gene matches. The CDR3 here is CSAEVLAGEPYEQFF. CDR3 DNA: TGCAGTGCTGAGGTCCTAGCGGGAGAACCGTATGAGCAGTTCTTC.

The sample holds many counts of this clonotype. The V gene is TRBV5-5, the J gene TRBJ2-1, with D unresolved. The ends were cut back, 3 bases at V and 0 bases at J, with 13 bases in the middle. This CDR3 comprises 16 residues. Germline loops: CDR1 SGHKS, CDR2 YYEKEE (reference sequence). In DNA form, the CDR3 reads TGTGCCAGCAGCTCCGTCAGCCGAAGCTCCTACAATGAGCAGTTCTTC. This sequence encodes CASSSVSRSSYNEQFF. Looking up the rest from reference TRBV5-5 and TRBJ2-1 gives the full variable domain: DAGVTQSPTHLIKTRGQQVTLRCSPISGHKSVSWYQQVLGQGPQFIFQYYEKEERGRGNFPDRFSARQFPNYSSELNVNALLLGDSALYLCASSSVSRSSYNEQFFGPGTRLTVL.

There are a few counts of this clonotype. The rearrangement uses TRBV5-1 and TRBJ2-5; D is undetermined. Germline CDR1 reads SGHRS; CDR2 reads YFSETQ. The CDR3 spans 15 residues. V lost 10 bases and J 1 base, leaving 20 bases between the germline ends. CDR3 residues: CAATLTGLAQETQYF. The CDR3 DNA reads TGCGCCGCAACCCTGACGGGTCTTGCCCAAGAGACCCAGTACTTC.

This clonotype came up a few times. The genes are TRBV20-1 and TRBJ1-1; D gene ambiguous. Germline-derived CDR1 and CDR2 are DFQATT and SNEGSKA (reference sequence). V lost 0 bases to trimming and J lost 2 bases, with 10 bases between them. The CDR3 has 14 residues. In DNA form, the CDR3 reads TGCAGTGCTAGAGATTTACGGGGAAACACTGAAGCTTTCTTT. Translated: CSARDLRGNTEAFF.

Only a few counts were recorded for this clonotype. A read error may be the cause here, since a much bigger clone is one base away. The genes are TRBV28 and TRBJ2-7; 7 bases match TRBD1. CDR1 MDHEN and CDR2 SYDVKM come from the germline V gene. V was pared by 7 bases and J by 7 bases, with 13 bases of the junction left unmatched. The CDR3 runs 14 residues. Here the CDR3 DNA reads TGTGCCAGCAACGTAATACAGGGGACGAGGGAGCAGTACTTC. Residues: CASNVIQGTREQYF.

There are many counts of this clonotype. The V and J genes are TRBV12-5 and TRBJ2-1; the D gene is possibly TRBD1 (6 bases). The CDR3 extends over 14 amino acids. Germline lookup yields CDR1 LGHNT and CDR2 FRNRAP. V was shortened by 4 bases and J by 9 bases, with 16 bases between the two germline ends. The CDR3 sequence is CASGSRESGVEQFF. For the CDR3, the DNA is TGTGCTAGTGGTTCCAGGGAGTCAGGGGTTGAGCAGTTCTTC.

The CDR3 bases are TGCAGTGCTAGGGACCGTTCCGGGTCTCCTATAGAAGCTTTCTTT. Amino acid sequence: CSARDRSGSPIEAFF. V is TRBV20-1 and J is TRBJ1-1, with D hard to call. The CDR3 runs 15 residues. In germline, CDR1 is DFQATT, CDR2 SNEGSKA (reference sequence). Between the trimmed V and J ends, which lost 3 bases and 8 bases, there was a span of 22 bases.

This clonotype has only a few counts. The chain links TRBV7-9 to TRBJ2-1; D might be TRBD2 (6 bases). V was clipped by 4 bases and J by 7 bases, with 8 bases between them. This CDR3 has 12 amino acids. Germline assignment: CDR1 SEHNR and CDR2 FQNEAQ (reference sequence). CDR3 coding DNA: TGTGCCAGCAGCTGGAGCGGGAATGAGCAGTTCTTC. This codes for CASSWSGNEQFF.

At least ten counts were recorded for this clonotype. This chain joins TRBV13 and TRBJ2-7; D is unresolved. The CDR3 consists of 13 residues. Germline assignment: CDR1 PRHDT and CDR2 FYEKMQ (reference sequence). The V end lost 2 bases, the J end lost 0 bases, and 5 bases lay between the germline ends. CDR3 protein: CASSLQTSYEQYF. The CDR3 DNA follows: TGTGCCAGCAGCTTACAGACCTCCTACGAGCAGTACTTC.

This clonotype showed up many times. The genes are TRBV6-1 and TRBJ1-1, with D unresolved. Germline CDR1 MNHNS, CDR2 SASEGT. Trimming took off 4 bases at V and 1 base at J, with 7 bases between the two ends. The CDR3 totals 13 residues. Here the CDR3 DNA reads TGTGCCAGCAGTGCTATGGAGAACACTGAAGCTTTCTTT. Protein: CASSAMENTEAFF.

The chain employs TRBV5-1 and TRBJ1-2, with D uncertain. Trimming cost V 0 bases and J 6 bases, with 18 bases left between them. CDR1 and CDR2 from the germline V gene are SGHRS and YFSETQ. The CDR3 runs 16 residues. CDR3 DNA sequence: TGCGCCAGCAGCTTGGTGGCCGGTACGGCGCGGGATGGCTACACCTTC. The encoded protein is CASSLVAGTARDGYTF.

This clonotype was picked up a small number of times. The chain recombines TRBV10-3 with TRBJ2-1; the match to TRBD1 covers 8 bases. V dropped 10 bases and J dropped 5; count of bases not matched to a gene: 4. The length of the CDR3 is 12 residues. CDR1 and CDR2 from the germline V gene are ENHRY and SYGVKD. CDR3 DNA sequence: TGTGCCACCCAGGGGGCAGACAATGAGCAGTTCTTC. It translates to CATQGADNEQFF.

In its sample, this clonotype was seen a few times. The chain combines TRBV24-1 with TRBJ1-5; 7 bases are shared with TRBD1. CDR3 length: 13 residues. CDR1 is KGHDR, CDR2 SFDVKD, per germline. The V and J ends lost 7 bases and 6 bases, in that order; junction bases with no gene match: 5. The CDR3 DNA reads TGTGCCACCAGCCAGGGGGATCTTCAGCCCCAGCATTTT. Protein: CATSQGDLQPQHF.

In this sample, this clonotype turned up many times. The chain links TRBV30 to TRBJ2-3; D call uncertain. Trimming took 3 bases from V and 6 from J, leaving 16 bases between them. Germline V CDR1 and CDR2: GTSNPN, SVGIG (reference sequence). CDR3 size: 14 residues. CDR3 in amino acids: CAWRSTQVRDTQYF. DNA for the CDR3: TGTGCCTGGAGGTCTACCCAGGTTCGTGATACGCAGTATTTT.

V gene TRBV19 combines with J gene TRBJ2-3; 11 bases are shared with TRBD2. Germline lookup yields CDR1 LNHDA and CDR2 SQIVND (reference sequence). Losses at the gene ends were 6 bases for V and 2 bases for J; bases not matched to a gene: 4. The CDR3 contains 15 residues. CDR3 sequence: CASRLAGDDTDTQYF. The CDR3 bases are TGTGCCAGTAGACTAGCGGGGGATGACACAGATACGCAGTATTTT.

In this sample, this clonotype turned up many times. V usage is TRBV20-1 and J usage is TRBJ2-3; 9 nucleotides match TRBD2. V trimming: 5 bases; J trimming: 2 bases; junction bases outside the gene matches: 11. The CDR3 is 16 amino acids. Per the germline V gene, CDR1 is DFQATT and CDR2 is SNEGSKA (reference sequence). The CDR3 here is CSAPRLAVYNTDTQYF. For the CDR3, the DNA is TGCAGTGCTCCTCGACTAGCGGTCTATAACACAGATACGCAGTATTTT.

The chain uses TRBV18 and TRBJ2-5, with D tentatively TRBD1 (5 bases). The CDR3 spans 16 residues. V was cut by 2 bases and J by 0 bases, with 13 bases left in between. Looked up from germline, CDR1 is KGHSH and CDR2 is LQKENI. The CDR3 nucleotides are TGTGCCAGCTCACCAAGGCAGGGCTCCTACCAAGAGACCCAGTACTTC. Protein: CASSPRQGSYQETQYF.

A note on this clonotype: Germline and junction disagree at one end, which may indicate a read error. The chain is built from TRBV2 and TRBJ2-7, with a weak D call TRBD1 (5 bases). CDR3 length: 15 residues. CDR1 SNHLY and CDR2 FYNNEI come from the germline V gene. Here the CDR3 reads CTSSEPRVSSYEQYF. The CDR3 coding sequence is TGTACCAGCAGTGAACCCAGGGTAAGCTCCTACGAGCAGTACTTC. The full variable domain, completed using reference TRBV2 and TRBJ2-7, is EPEVTQTPSHQVTQMGQEVILRCVPISNHLYFYWYRQILGQKVEFLVSFYNNEISEKSEIFDDQFSVERPDGSNFTLKIRSTKLEDSAMYFCTSSEPRVSSYEQYFGPGTRLTVT.

The gene calls are TRBV14 and TRBJ1-6; TRBD1 aligns across 10 bases. This CDR3 has 19 residues. Trimming removed 1 base from V and 1 base from J; junction bases left unmatched: 7. CDR1 is SGHDN and CDR2 is FVKESK in the germline V gene. The CDR3 loop reads CASSQVGTGVASYNSPLHF. CDR3 bases: TGTGCCAGCAGCCAAGTTGGGACAGGGGTGGCTTCCTATAATTCACCCCTCCACTTT.

This clonotype turned up a few times. The chain couples TRBV3-1 to TRBJ2-1; 11 positions agree with TRBD2. The CDR3 is 16 residues long. V was pared by 5 bases and J by 2 bases, with 5 bases of the junction left unmatched. The germline CDR1 and CDR2 sequences are LGHDT and YNNKEL (reference sequence). In DNA form, the CDR3 reads TGTGCCAGCAGCTTATCGGGACTAGCGGCCTACAATGAGCAGTTCTTC. Encoded protein: CASSLSGLAAYNEQFF.

The chain couples TRBV29-1 to TRBJ2-3; 11 nucleotides align to TRBD2. The CDR3 extends over 15 amino acids. Trimming took 7 bases from V and 4 from J; bases not matched to a gene: 10. Germline CDR1 and CDR2: SQVTM and ANQGSEA. The CDR3 loop reads CSASSTSGAPDTQYF. CDR3 DNA: TGCAGCGCGTCTTCGACTAGCGGGGCCCCAGATACGCAGTATTTT.